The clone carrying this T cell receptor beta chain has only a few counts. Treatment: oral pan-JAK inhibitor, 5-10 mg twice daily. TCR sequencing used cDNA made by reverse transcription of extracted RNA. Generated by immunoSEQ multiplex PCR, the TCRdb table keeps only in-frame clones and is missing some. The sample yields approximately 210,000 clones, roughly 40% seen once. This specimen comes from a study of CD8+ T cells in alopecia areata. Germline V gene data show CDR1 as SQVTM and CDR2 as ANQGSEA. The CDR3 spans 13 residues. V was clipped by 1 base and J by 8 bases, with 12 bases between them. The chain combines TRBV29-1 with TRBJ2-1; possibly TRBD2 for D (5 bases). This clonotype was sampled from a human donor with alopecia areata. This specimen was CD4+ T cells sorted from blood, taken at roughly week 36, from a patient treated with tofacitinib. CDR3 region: CSVEVDSIYEQFF. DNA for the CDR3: TGCAGCGTTGAAGTGGACTCCATCTATGAGCAGTTCTTC.